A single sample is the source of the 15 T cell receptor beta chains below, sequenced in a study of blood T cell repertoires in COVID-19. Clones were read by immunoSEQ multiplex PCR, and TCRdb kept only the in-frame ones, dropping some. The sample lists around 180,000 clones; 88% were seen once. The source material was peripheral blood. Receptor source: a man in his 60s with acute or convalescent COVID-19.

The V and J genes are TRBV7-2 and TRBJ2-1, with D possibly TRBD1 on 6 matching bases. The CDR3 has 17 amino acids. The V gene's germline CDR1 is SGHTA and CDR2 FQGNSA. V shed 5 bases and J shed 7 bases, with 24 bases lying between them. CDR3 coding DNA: TGTGCCAGCAGCAAGGAGGATAACAGGGCAGTAGGGAATGAGCAGTTCTTC. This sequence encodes CASSKEDNRAVGNEQFF.

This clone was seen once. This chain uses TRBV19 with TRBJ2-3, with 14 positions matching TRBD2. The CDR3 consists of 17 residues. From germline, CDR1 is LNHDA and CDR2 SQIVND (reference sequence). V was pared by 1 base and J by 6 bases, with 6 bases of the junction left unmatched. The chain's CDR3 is CASSIVGLAGGSDTQYF. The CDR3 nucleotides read TGTGCCAGTAGTATAGTCGGACTAGCGGGAGGCTCGGATACGCAGTATTTT.

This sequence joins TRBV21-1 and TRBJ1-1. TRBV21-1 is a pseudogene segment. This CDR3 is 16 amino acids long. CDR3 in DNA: TGTGCCAGCAGAGCTCTCCATAGTTCATTGAACACTGAAGCTTTCTTT. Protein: CASRALHSSLNTEAFF.

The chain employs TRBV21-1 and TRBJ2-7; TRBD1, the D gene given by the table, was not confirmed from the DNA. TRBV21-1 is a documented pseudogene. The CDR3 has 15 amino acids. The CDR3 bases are TGTGCCAGCAGCAATCGACAGGGGAGCTCCTACGAGCAGTACGTC. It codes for CASSNRQGSSYEQYV.

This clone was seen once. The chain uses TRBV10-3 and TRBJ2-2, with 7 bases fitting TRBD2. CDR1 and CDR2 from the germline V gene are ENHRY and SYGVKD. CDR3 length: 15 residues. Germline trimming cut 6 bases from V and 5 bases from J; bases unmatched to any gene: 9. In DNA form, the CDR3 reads TGTGCCATCAGCACCGTGAACGGGGGGACCGGGGAGCTGTTTTTT. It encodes CAISTVNGGTGELFF.

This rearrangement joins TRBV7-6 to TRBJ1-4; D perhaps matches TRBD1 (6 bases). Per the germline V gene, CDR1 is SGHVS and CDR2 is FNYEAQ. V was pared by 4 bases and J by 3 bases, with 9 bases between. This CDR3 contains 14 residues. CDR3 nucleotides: TGTGCCAGCAGCTCCACAGGGCCTAATGAAAAACTGTTTTTT. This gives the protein CASSSTGPNEKLFF.

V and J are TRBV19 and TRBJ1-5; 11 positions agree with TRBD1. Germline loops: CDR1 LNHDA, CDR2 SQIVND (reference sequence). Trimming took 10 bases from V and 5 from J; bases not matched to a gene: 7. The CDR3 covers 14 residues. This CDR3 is CAISGTGGHQPQHF. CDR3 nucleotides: TGTGCCATCTCAGGGACAGGGGGACATCAGCCCCAGCATTTT.

In DNA form, the CDR3 reads TGTGCCACCAGTGATTCACGGACTAGCGGGAGAAAAGAGACCCAGTACTTC. Translation gives CATSDSRTSGRKETQYF. The genes are TRBV24-1 and TRBJ2-5; TRBD2 aligns across 13 bases. The junction had 5 bases not matched to a gene; V was cut back by 2 bases and J by 3 bases. This CDR3 is 17 amino acids long. Germline values: CDR1 KGHDR, CDR2 SFDVKD.

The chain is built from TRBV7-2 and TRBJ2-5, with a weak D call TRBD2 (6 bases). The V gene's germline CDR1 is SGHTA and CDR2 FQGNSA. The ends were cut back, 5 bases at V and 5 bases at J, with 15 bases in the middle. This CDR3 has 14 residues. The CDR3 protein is CASSHHGGWETQYF. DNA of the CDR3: TGTGCCAGCAGCCACCACGGGGGATGGGAGACCCAGTACTTC. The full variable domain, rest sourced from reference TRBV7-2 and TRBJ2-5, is GAGVSQSPSNKVTEKGKDVELRCDPISGHTALYWYRQSLGQGLEFLIYFQGNSAPDKSGLPSDRFSAERTGGSVSTLTIQRTQQEDSAVYLCASSHHGGWETQYFGPGTRLLVL.

Here the CDR3 reads CASSDTISGSGPDTQYF. The CDR3 region has the DNA TGTGCCAGCAGCGATACCATTAGCGGGAGCGGTCCAGATACGCAGTATTTT. The V call is TRBV7-2, the J call TRBJ2-3; the match to TRBD2 covers 9 bases. V lost 5 bases, J lost 4 bases, and 13 bases stayed unmatched. Germline V lookup: CDR1 SGHTA, CDR2 FQGNSA. This CDR3 has 17 residues.

The CDR3 region is CASSLSAGPYEQYF. The CDR3 nucleotides read TGTGCCAGCAGTTTATCGGCGGGACCCTACGAGCAGTACTTC. V usage is TRBV28 and J usage is TRBJ2-7; weak D call: TRBD2 (6 bases). The CDR3 is 14 residues long. Between the trimmed V and J ends, which lost 1 base and 2 bases, there was a span of 9 bases. Germline CDR1 is MDHEN and CDR2 is SYDVKM.

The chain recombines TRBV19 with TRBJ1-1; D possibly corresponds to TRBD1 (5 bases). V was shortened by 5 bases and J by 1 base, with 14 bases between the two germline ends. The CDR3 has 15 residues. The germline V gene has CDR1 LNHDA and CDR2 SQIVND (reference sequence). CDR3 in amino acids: CASSLGHTGNTEAFF. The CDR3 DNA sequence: TGTGCCAGTAGTTTGGGGCACACAGGGAACACTGAAGCTTTCTTT. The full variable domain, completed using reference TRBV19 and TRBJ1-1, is DGGITQSPKYLFRKEGQNVTLSCEQNLNHDAMYWYRQDPGQGLRLIYYSQIVNDFQKGDIAEGYSVSREKKESFPLTVTSAQKNPTAFYLCASSLGHTGNTEAFFGQGTRLTVV.

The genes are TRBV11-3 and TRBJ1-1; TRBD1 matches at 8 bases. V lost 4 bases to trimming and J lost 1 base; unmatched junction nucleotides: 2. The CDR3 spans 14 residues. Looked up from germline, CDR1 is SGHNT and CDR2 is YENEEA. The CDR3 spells CASSSTGANTEAFF. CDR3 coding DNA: TGTGCCAGCAGCTCGACAGGGGCGAACACTGAAGCTTTCTTT.

The CDR3 DNA follows: TGTGCCACCAGCCGGGACTCCTATGGCTACACCTTC. Its protein is CATSRDSYGYTF. The chain combines TRBV24-1 with TRBJ1-2, with D maybe TRBD1 (5 bases). The CDR3 has 12 amino acids. CDR1 and CDR2 (germline): KGHDR, SFDVKD. V was cut by 7 bases and J by 4 bases, with 9 bases left in between.

The CDR3 region is CASSDSNRGNYGYTF. Written as DNA, the CDR3 is TGTGCCAGCAGTGACTCGAACAGGGGGAACTATGGCTACACCTTC. The V call is TRBV6-4, the J call TRBJ1-2, with 8 bases fitting TRBD1. In germline, CDR1 is MRHNA, CDR2 SNTAGT. The ends lost 0 bases at V and 2 bases at J; junction bases unmatched: 2. The CDR3 is 15 residues long.